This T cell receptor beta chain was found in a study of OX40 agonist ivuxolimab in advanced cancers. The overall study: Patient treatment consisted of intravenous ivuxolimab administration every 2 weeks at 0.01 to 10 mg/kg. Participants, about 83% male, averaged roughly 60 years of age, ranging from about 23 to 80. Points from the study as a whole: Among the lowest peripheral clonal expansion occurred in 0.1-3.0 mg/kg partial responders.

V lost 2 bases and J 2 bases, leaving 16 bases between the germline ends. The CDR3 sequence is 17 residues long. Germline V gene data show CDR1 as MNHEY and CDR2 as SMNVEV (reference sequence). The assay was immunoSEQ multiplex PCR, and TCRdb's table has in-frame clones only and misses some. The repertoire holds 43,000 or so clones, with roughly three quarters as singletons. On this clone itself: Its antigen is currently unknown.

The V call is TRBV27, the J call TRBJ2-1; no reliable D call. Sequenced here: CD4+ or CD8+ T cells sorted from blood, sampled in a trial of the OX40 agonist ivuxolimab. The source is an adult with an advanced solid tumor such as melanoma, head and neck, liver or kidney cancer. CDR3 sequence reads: CASSLGWRGVTYNEQFF. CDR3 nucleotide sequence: TGTGCCAGCAGTTTAGGTTGGCGTGGGGTAACCTACAATGAGCAGTTCTTC.